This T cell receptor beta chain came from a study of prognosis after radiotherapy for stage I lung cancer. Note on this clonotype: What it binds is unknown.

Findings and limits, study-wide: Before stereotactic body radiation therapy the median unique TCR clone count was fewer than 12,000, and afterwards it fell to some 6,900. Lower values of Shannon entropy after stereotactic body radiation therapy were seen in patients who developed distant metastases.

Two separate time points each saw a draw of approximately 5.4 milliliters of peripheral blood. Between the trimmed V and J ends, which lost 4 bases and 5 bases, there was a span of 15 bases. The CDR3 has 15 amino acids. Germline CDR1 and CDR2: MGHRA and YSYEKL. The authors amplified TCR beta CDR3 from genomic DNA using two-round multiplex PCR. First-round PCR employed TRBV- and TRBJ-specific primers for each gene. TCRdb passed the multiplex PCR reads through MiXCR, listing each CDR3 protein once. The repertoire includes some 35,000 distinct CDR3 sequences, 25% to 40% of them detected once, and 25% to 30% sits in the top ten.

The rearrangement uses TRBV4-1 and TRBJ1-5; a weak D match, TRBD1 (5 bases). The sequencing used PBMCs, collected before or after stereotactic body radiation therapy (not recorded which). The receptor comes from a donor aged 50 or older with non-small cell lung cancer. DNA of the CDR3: TGCGCCAGCAGCCCTGACAGTTCTATTGATCAGCCCCAGCATTTT. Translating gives CASSPDSSIDQPQHF.